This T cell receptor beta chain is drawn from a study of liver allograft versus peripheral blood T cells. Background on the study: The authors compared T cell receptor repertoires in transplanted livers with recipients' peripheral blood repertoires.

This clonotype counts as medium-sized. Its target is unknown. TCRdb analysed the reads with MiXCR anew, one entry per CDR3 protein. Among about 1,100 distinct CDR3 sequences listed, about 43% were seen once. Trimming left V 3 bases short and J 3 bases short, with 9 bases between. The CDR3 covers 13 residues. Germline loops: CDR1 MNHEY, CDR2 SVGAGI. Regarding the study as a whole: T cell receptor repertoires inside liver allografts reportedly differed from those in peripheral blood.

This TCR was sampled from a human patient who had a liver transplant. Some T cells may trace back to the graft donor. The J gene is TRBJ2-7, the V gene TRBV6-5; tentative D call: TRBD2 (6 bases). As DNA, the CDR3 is TGTGCCAGCAGTTATGATAGCGGCTACGAGCAGTACTTC. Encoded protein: CASSYDSGYEQYF.